This TCR beta chain was obtained from a study of T-cell memory formation after mild COVID-19. Looking at the study overall: Largely donor-specific TCR clusters were found.

A 5'RACE reaction primed in the constant segment made cDNA libraries of TCR alpha and TCR beta, and these carried sample barcodes and UMIs. MiXCR, run by TCRdb on the 5' RACE reads, gives a single entry per CDR3 protein. Among hundreds of thousands of distinct CDR3 sequences listed, 15% were seen once. Of note for this clonotype: The antigen is not known.

V lost 3 bases to trimming and J lost 2 bases, with 12 bases between them. Germline CDR1 and CDR2: SGHTA and FQGTGA. This CDR3 spans 15 amino acids. Study-wide results and limits: CD4+ contracting clones were found mainly in CM and EM, and CD8+ ones in EMRA. The finding that pre-infection memory included some responding clones suggested that cross-reactive memory joined.

The sequenced sample consisted of PBMCs or a T cell subset sorted from them (not recorded which). The V gene is TRBV7-3, the J gene TRBJ2-3; D is undetermined. The receptor comes from an adult woman who had mild COVID-19 (a few samples of this study predate the infection). Cell type and time point are not known. CDR3 residues: CASSFADGTTDTQYF. CDR3 nucleotide sequence: TGTGCCAGCAGCTTCGCTGACGGTACCACAGATACGCAGTATTTT.